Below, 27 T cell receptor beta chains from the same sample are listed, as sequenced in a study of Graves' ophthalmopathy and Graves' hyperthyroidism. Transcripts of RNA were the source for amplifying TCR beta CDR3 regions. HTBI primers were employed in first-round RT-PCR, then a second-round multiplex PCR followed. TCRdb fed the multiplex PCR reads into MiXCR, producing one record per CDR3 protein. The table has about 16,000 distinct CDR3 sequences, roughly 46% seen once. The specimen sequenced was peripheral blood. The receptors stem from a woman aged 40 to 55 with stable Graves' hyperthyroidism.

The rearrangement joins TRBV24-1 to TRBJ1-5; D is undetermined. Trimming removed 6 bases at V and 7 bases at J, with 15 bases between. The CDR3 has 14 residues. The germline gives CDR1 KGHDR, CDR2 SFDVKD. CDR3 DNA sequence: TGTGCCACCAGTCGATCAACACAGTACCAGCCCCAGCATTTT. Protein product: CATSRSTQYQPQHF.

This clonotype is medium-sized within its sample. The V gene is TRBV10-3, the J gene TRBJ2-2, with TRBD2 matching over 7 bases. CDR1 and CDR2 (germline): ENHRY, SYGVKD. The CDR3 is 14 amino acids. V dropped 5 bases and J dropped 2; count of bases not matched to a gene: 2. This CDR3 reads CAISSGGNTGELFF. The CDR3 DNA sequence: TGTGCCATCAGTTCGGGAGGTAACACCGGGGAGCTGTTTTTT.

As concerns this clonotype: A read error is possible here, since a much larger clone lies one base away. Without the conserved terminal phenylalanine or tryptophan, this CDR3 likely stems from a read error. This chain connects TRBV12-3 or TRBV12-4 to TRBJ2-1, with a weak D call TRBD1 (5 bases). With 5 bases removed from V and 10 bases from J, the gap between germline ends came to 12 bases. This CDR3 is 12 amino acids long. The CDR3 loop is CASSNVGAEQFL. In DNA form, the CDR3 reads TGTGCCAGCAGTAATGTAGGGGCCGAGCAGTTCTTA.

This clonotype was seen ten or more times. The CDR3, as DNA: TGTGCCAGTAGTACCACGGAACGGGGGCGCAATCAGCCCCAGCATTTT. Translation gives CASSTTERGRNQPQHF. J is TRBJ1-5 and V is TRBV19; D may be TRBD1 (6 bases). Per germline, CDR1 LNHDA and CDR2 SQIVND (reference sequence). The ends were cut back, 4 bases at V and 2 bases at J, with 15 bases in the middle. CDR3 length: 16 amino acids.

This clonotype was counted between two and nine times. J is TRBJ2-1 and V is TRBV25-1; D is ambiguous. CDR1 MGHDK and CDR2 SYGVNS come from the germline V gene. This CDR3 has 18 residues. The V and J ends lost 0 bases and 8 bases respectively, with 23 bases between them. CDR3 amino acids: CASSEYGGLGRGVDEQFF. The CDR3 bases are TGTGCCAGCAGTGAATACGGCGGCTTAGGACGTGGGGTGGATGAGCAGTTCTTC.

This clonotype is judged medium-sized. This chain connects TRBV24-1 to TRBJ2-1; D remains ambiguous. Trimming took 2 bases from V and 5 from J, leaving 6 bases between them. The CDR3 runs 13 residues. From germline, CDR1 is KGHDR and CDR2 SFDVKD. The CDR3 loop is CATSDWQNNEQFF. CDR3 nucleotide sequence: TGTGCCACCAGTGATTGGCAGAACAATGAGCAGTTCTTC.

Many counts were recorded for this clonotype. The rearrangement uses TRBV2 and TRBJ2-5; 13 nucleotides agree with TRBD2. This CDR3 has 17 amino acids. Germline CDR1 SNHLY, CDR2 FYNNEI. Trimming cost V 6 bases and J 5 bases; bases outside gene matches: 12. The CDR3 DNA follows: TGTGCCAGCAGCAAGCGGACTAGCGGGGGCCCCCGGGAGACCCAGTACTTC. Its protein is CASSKRTSGGPRETQYF.

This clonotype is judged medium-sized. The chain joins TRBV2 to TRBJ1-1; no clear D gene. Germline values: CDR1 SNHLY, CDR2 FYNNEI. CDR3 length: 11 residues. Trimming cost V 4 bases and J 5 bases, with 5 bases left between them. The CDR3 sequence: CASSGGTEAFF. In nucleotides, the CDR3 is TGTGCCAGCAGTGGCGGAACTGAAGCTTTCTTT.

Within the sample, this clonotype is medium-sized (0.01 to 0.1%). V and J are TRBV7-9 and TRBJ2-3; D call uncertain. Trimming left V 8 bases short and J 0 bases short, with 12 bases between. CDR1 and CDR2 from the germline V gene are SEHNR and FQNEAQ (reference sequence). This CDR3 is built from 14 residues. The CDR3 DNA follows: TGTGCCAGCCTCGAGGCATTCAGCACAGATACGCAGTATTTT. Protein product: CASLEAFSTDTQYF.

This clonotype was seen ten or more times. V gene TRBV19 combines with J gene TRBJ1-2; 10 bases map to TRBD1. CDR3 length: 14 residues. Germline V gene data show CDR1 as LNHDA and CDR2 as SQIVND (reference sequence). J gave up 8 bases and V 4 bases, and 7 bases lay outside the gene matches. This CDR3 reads CASSTDRGLEGYTF. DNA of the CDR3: TGTGCCAGTAGTACCGACAGGGGGCTAGAGGGCTACACCTTC.

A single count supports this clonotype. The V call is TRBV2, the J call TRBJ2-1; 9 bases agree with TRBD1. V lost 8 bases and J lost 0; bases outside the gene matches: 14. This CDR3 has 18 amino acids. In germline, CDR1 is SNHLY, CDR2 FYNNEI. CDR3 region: CASYSGTGRASSYNEQFF. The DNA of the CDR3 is TGTGCCAGCTATTCCGGGACAGGGAGGGCGAGCTCCTACAATGAGCAGTTCTTC.

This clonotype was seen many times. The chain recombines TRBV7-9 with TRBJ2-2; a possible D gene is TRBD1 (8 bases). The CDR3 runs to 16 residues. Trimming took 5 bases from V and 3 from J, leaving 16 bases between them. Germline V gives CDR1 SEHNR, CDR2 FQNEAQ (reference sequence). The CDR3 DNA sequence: TGTGCCAGCAGCCCAAGAACAGGGGGGGACACCGGGGAGCTGTTTTTT. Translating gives CASSPRTGGDTGELFF.

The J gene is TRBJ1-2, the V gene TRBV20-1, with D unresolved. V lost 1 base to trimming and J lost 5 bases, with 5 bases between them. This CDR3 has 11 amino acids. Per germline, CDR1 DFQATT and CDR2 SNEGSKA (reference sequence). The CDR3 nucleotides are TGCAGTGCTAGAGTGACGTATGGCTACACCTTC. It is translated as CSARVTYGYTF.

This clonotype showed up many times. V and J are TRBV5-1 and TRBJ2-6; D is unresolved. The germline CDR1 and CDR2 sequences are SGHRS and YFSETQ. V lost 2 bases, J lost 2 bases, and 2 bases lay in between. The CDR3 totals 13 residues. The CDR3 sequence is CASSLPGANVLTF. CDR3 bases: TGCGCCAGCAGCTTACCTGGGGCCAACGTCCTGACTTTC.

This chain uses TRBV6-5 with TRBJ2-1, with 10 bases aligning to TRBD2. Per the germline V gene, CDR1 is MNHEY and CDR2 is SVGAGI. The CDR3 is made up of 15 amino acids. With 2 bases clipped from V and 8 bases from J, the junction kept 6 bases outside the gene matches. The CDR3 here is CASSYQASGSDEQFF. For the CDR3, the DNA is TGTGCCAGCAGTTACCAGGCTAGCGGGAGTGATGAGCAGTTCTTC.

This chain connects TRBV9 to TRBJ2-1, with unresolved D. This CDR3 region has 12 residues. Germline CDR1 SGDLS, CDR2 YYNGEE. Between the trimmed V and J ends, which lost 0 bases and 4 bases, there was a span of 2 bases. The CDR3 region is CASSVAYNEQFF. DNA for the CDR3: TGTGCCAGCAGCGTAGCTTACAATGAGCAGTTCTTC. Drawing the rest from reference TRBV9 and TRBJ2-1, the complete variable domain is DSGVTQTPKHLITATGQRVTLRCSPRSGDLSVYWYQQSLDQGLQFLIQYYNGEERAKGNILERFSAQQFPDLHSELNLSSLELGDSALYFCASSVAYNEQFFGPGTRLTVL.

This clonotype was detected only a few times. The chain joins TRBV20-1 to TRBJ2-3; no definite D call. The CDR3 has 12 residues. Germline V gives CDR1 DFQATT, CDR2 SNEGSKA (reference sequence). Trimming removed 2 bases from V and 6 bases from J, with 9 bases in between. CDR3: CSARPSLDTQYF. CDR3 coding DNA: TGCAGTGCTAGACCCTCTTTGGATACGCAGTATTTT.

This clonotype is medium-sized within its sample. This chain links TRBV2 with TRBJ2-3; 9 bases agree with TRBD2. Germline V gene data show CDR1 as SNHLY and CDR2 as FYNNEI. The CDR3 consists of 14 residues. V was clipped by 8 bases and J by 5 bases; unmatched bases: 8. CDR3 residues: CASSGSGGKDTQYF. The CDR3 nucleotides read TGTGCCAGCTCCGGTAGCGGGGGAAAAGATACGCAGTATTTT. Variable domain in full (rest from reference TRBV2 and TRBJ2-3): EPEVTQTPSHQVTQMGQEVILRCVPISNHLYFYWYRQILGQKVEFLVSFYNNEISEKSEIFDDQFSVERPDGSNFTLKIRSTKLEDSAMYFCASSGSGGKDTQYFGPGTRLTVL.

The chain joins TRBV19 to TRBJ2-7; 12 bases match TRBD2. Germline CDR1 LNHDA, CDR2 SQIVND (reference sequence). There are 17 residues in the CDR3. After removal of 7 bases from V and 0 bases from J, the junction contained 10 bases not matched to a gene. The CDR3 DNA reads TGTGCCAGTACCATCGGACTAGCGGGGACTAGCTCCTACGAGCAGTACTTC. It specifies CASTIGLAGTSSYEQYF.

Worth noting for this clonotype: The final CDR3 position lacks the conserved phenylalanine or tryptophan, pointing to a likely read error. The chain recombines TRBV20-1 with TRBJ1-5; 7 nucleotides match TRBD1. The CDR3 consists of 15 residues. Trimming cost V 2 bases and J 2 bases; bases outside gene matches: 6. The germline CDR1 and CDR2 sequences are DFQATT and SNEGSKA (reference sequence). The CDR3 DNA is TGCAGTGCTAGATTGGAAACAGGGGGCAATCAGCCCCAGCATGGT. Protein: CSARLETGGNQPQHG.

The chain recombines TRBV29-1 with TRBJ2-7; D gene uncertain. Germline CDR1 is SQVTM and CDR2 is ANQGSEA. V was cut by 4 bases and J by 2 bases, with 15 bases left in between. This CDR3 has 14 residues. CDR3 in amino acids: CSVVSVFRTYEQYF. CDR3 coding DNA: TGCAGCGTTGTGTCAGTTTTCAGAACCTACGAGCAGTACTTC.

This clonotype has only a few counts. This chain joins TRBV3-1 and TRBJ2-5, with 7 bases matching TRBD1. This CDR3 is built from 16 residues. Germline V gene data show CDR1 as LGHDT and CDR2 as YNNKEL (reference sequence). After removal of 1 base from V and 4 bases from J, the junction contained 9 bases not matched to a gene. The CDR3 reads CASSQAAGDRLETQYF. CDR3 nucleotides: TGTGCCAGCAGCCAAGCGGCTGGGGACAGATTAGAGACCCAGTACTTC.

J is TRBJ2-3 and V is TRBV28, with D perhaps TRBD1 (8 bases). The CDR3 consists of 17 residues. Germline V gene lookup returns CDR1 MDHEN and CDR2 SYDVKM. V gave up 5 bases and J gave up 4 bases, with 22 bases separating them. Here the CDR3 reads CASSGTGLVSLPDTQYF. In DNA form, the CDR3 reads TGTGCCAGCAGTGGGACAGGACTAGTATCCCTCCCAGATACGCAGTATTTT.

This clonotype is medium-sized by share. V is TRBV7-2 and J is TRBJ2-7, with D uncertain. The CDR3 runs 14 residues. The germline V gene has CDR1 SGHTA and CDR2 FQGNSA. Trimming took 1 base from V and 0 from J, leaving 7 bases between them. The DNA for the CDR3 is TGTGCCAGCAGCTTAGGGTTTAGCTCCTACGAGCAGTACTTC. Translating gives CASSLGFSSYEQYF.

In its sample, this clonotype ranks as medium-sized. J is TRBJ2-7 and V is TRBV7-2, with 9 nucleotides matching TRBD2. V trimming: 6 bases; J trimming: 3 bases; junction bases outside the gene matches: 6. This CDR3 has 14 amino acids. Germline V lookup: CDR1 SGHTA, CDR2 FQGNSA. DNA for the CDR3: TGTGCCAGCAGACCGACTAGCGGAAGCTACGAGCAGTACTTC. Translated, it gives CASRPTSGSYEQYF.

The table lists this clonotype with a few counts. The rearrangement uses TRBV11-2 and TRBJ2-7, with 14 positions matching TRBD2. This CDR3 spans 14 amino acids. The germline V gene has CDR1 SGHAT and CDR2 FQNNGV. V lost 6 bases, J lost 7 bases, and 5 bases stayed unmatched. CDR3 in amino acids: CASRRLAGGYEQYF. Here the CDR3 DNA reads TGTGCCAGCAGAAGACTAGCGGGGGGGTATGAGCAGTACTTC.

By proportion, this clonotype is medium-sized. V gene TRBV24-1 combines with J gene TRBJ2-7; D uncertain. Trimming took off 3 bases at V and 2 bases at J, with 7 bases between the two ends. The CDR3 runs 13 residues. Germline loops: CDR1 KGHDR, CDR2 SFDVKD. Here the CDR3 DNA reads TGTGCCACCAGTGATCCCGATGCCTACGAGCAGTACTTC. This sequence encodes CATSDPDAYEQYF.